This T cell receptor (beta chain) originates from a study of OX40 agonist ivuxolimab in advanced cancers. Study-level information: The study treated patients with ivuxolimab, an agonistic anti-OX40 (CD134) antibody. People in dose escalation had one of these cancers: hepatocellular carcinoma, melanoma, renal cell or head and neck cancer.

Whole-study findings and limits: In general, CD8+ T cells held more expanded clones than CD4+ did, on average.

Sequencing was performed with immunoSEQ multiplex PCR; in TCRdb, only in-frame clones are kept and a portion is missing. Of 50,000 to 60,000 clones listed, approximately 84% are singletons. As for this clone: Antigen: not known.

The CDR3 has 13 amino acids. Trimming pared 5 bases from V and 1 base from J, leaving 9 bases between. CDR1 SGHAT and CDR2 FQDESV come from the germline V gene (reference sequence). The chain recombines TRBV11-1 with TRBJ2-7; D remains unclear. The TCR was taken from an adult with an advanced solid tumor such as melanoma, head and neck, liver or kidney cancer. Sequenced material: CD4+ or CD8+ T cells sorted from blood, taken in a trial of the OX40 agonist ivuxolimab. DNA of the CDR3: TGTGCCAGCAGCCCGGACCTGTCCTACGAGCAGTACTTC. As protein: CASSPDLSYEQYF. Filled out from reference TRBV11-1 and TRBJ2-7, the complete variable domain reads EAEVAQSPRYKITEKSQAVAFWCDPISGHATLYWYRQILGQGPELLVQFQDESVVDDSQLPKDRFSAERLKGVDSTLKIQPAELGDSAMYLCASSPDLSYEQYFGPGTRLTVT.